This entry lists 17 T cell receptor beta chains sequenced from one sample in a study of PD-L1 blockade in urothelial cancer. The table came from immunoSEQ multiplex PCR; TCRdb's copy has only in-frame clones and leaves some out. The sample holds over 100,000 clones, 85% to 95% seen once. Time point: peripheral blood 6 weeks after treatment start. The sample consisted of PBMCs, taken around atezolizumab (anti-PD-L1) treatment. All receptors derive from a man in his fifties or sixties with urothelial cancer.

The chain carries TRBV5-5 and TRBJ2-2, with TRBD1 identical over 11 bases. The CDR3 sequence is 19 residues long. After removal of 0 bases from V and 3 bases from J, the junction contained 10 bases not matched to a gene. Germline CDR1 and CDR2: SGHKS and YYEKEE (reference sequence). DNA for the CDR3: TGTGCCAGCAGCTTGGGTCTAGGACAGGGGGCGCAGCACACCGGGGAGCTGTTTTTT. It specifies CASSLGLGQGAQHTGELFF.

The rearrangement uses TRBV5-1 and TRBJ1-2; a possible D gene is TRBD1 (5 bases). The CDR3 length is 12 residues. V lost 0 bases to trimming and J lost 6 bases, with 6 bases between them. Germline V gene lookup returns CDR1 SGHRS and CDR2 YFSETQ. The CDR3 DNA reads as TGCGCCAGCAGCTTGGCGGGGGATGGCTACACCTTC. Protein: CASSLAGDGYTF.

The gene calls are TRBV6-1 and TRBJ2-1; 14 bases map to TRBD2. This CDR3 region has 17 residues. Germline CDR1 MNHNS, CDR2 SASEGT. Trimming at V came to 4 bases and at J to 3 bases, leaving 5 bases not matched to a gene. DNA of the CDR3: TGTGCCAGCAGTGGACGGACTAGCGGGAGGAGCTACAATGAGCAGTTCTTC. Encoded protein: CASSGRTSGRSYNEQFF.

The gene calls are TRBV5-4 and TRBJ2-1; 7 positions agree with TRBD2. The CDR3 contains 14 residues. Germline V lookup: CDR1 SGHNT, CDR2 YYREEE (reference sequence). V lost 5 bases, J lost 2 bases, and 4 bases stayed unmatched. The CDR3: CASRFSGTYNEQFF. The DNA of the CDR3 is TGTGCCAGCAGGTTCAGCGGGACCTACAATGAGCAGTTCTTC.

The J gene is TRBJ2-7, the V gene TRBV7-9; D perhaps matches TRBD1 (5 bases). CDR1 SEHNR and CDR2 FQNEAQ come from the germline V gene (reference sequence). Trimming pared 7 bases from V and 3 bases from J, leaving 16 bases between. The CDR3 has 14 residues. The CDR3 region has the DNA TGTGCCAGCACCCTTGACAGATTCGGCTACGAGCAGTACTTC. Its protein is CASTLDRFGYEQYF. The whole variable domain, filled in from reference TRBV7-9 and TRBJ2-7, reads DTGVSQNPRHKITKRGQNVTFRCDPISEHNRLYWYRQTLGQGPEFLTYFQNEAQLEKSRLLSDRFSAERPKGSFSTLEIQRTEQGDSAMYLCASTLDRFGYEQYFGPGTRLTVT.

The chain uses TRBV6-5 and TRBJ2-7; 7 nucleotides line up with TRBD1. CDR1 MNHEY and CDR2 SVGAGI come from the germline V gene. J gave up 6 bases and V 3 bases, and 8 bases lay outside the gene matches. CDR3 length: 14 residues. The CDR3 DNA is TGTGCCAGCAGTTATTCCGACAGGGCCCCCGAGCAGTACTTC. Translation: CASSYSDRAPEQYF.

This clone was seen more than once but under ten times. The chain links TRBV20-1 to TRBJ1-1; D is possibly TRBD1 (6 bases). Trimming pared 2 bases from V and 12 bases from J, leaving 13 bases between. The length of the CDR3 is 11 residues. The germline CDR1 and CDR2 sequences are DFQATT and SNEGSKA (reference sequence). The CDR3 nucleotides read TGCAGTGCTAGAACGGGGGGCGCGTCTTTCTTT. Amino acids: CSARTGGASFF.

The CDR3 sequence is CASSRDRSYGYTF. The CDR3 bases are TGTGCCAGCAGCCGAGACAGGTCCTATGGCTACACCTTC. The chain recombines TRBV6-5 with TRBJ1-2; a weak D match, TRBD1 (6 bases). V was pared by 6 bases and J by 4 bases, with 12 bases between. Germline V gene lookup returns CDR1 MNHEY and CDR2 SVGAGI. This CDR3 spans 13 amino acids.

The chain couples TRBV5-4 to TRBJ2-4, with D maybe TRBD1 (5 bases). V lost 0 bases and J 7 bases, leaving 8 bases between the germline ends. The CDR3 has 13 amino acids. Germline assignment: CDR1 SGHNT and CDR2 YYREEE (reference sequence). The CDR3 nucleotides read TGTGCCAGCAGCTTGGAGCAGGGTAACATTCAGTACTTC. Encoded protein: CASSLEQGNIQYF.

The DNA of the CDR3 is TGTGCCAGCAGTCTTAGCTCTCAGCGCTTCACAGATACGCAGTATTTT. This translates into CASSLSSQRFTDTQYF. The V gene is TRBV5-6, the J gene TRBJ2-3; D not resolved. Between the trimmed V and J ends, which lost 5 bases and 2 bases, there was a span of 18 bases. CDR1 is SGHDT and CDR2 is YYEEEE in the germline V gene. This CDR3 is 16 amino acids long.

The V gene is TRBV19, the J gene TRBJ2-3; D is possibly TRBD1 (6 bases). The V gene lost 2 bases and the J gene lost 2 bases, with 14 bases spanning the gap. The CDR3 extends over 16 amino acids. Germline CDR1 and CDR2: LNHDA and SQIVND (reference sequence). In DNA, the CDR3 is TGTGCCAGTAGTATACTCCGGACAGCCTACACAGATACGCAGTATTTT. Residues: CASSILRTAYTDTQYF.

The chain is built from TRBV6-6 and TRBJ1-1; 8 nucleotides line up with TRBD1. V shed 2 bases, J shed 10 bases, and the junction held 12 bases outside the gene matches. This CDR3 is built from 15 residues. Germline V gene sequence: CDR1 MNHNY, CDR2 SVGAGI (reference sequence). DNA of the CDR3: TGTGCCAGCAGTTACCCACCGGGACAGGAGGTTGGAGCTTTCTTT. Protein sequence: CASSYPPGQEVGAFF.

This sequence joins TRBV7-9 and TRBJ1-2; 12 bases agree with TRBD1. CDR1 is SEHNR and CDR2 is FQNEAQ in the germline V gene (reference sequence). J was trimmed by 6 bases and V by 5 bases; bases with no gene match: 7. The CDR3 length is 15 residues. CDR3 in amino acids: CASSDRDRGRDGYTF. CDR3 nucleotides: TGTGCCAGCAGCGACCGGGACAGGGGGCGGGATGGCTACACCTTC. The whole variable domain, filled in from reference TRBV7-9 and TRBJ1-2, reads DTGVSQNPRHKITKRGQNVTFRCDPISEHNRLYWYRQTLGQGPEFLTYFQNEAQLEKSRLLSDRFSAERPKGSFSTLEIQRTEQGDSAMYLCASSDRDRGRDGYTFGSGTRLTVV.

The V and J genes are TRBV9 and TRBJ2-5; TRBD2 aligns across 7 bases. The trim removed 0 bases at V and 7 bases at J, leaving 12 bases unmatched. The germline V gene has CDR1 SGDLS and CDR2 YYNGEE. There are 16 residues in the CDR3. The CDR3 DNA reads TGTGCCAGCAGCGTAGGTGTGGAACCCGGGGGGTGGACCCAGTACTTC. Protein product: CASSVGVEPGGWTQYF.

The chain combines TRBV30 with TRBJ1-1; TRBD1 is a possible D gene (5 bases). The CDR3 has 13 residues. The germline CDR1 and CDR2 sequences are GTSNPN and SVGIG (reference sequence). V was clipped by 3 bases and J by 2 bases, with 10 bases between them. The CDR3 DNA sequence: TGTGCCTGGAGGGGGCAGGGCAACACTGAAGCTTTCTTT. This translates into CAWRGQGNTEAFF.

The V call is TRBV2, the J call TRBJ2-5; 11 nucleotides align to TRBD2. J lost 2 bases, V lost 6 bases, and 2 bases had no gene match. The CDR3 has 14 amino acids. The germline CDR1 and CDR2 sequences are SNHLY and FYNNEI. The CDR3, as DNA: TGTGCCAGCAGCCTAGCGGGGGGACAAGAGACCCAGTACTTC. Protein product: CASSLAGGQETQYF.

The V gene is TRBV27, the J gene TRBJ1-1; tentative D call: TRBD1 (5 bases). Trimming pared 2 bases from V and 6 bases from J, leaving 10 bases between. The CDR3 is 13 residues long. Germline V lookup: CDR1 MNHEY, CDR2 SMNVEV (reference sequence). CDR3 in amino acids: CASSLLGGAEAFF. The CDR3 DNA reads TGTGCCAGCAGTTTACTGGGGGGAGCTGAAGCTTTCTTT.